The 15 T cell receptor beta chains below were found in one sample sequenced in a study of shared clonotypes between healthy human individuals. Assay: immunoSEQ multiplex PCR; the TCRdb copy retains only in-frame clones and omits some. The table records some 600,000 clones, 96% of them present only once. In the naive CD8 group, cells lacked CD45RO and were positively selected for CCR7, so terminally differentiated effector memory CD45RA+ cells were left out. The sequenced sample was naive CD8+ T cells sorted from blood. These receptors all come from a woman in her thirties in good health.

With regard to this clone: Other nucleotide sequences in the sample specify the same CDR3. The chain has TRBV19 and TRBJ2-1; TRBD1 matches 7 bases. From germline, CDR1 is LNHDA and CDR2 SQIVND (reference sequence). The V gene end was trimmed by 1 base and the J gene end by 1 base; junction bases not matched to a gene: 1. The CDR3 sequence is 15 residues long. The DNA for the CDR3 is TGTGCCAGTAGTATAGTCAGGGGGTCCTACAATGAGCAGTTCTTC. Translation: CASSIVRGSYNEQFF.

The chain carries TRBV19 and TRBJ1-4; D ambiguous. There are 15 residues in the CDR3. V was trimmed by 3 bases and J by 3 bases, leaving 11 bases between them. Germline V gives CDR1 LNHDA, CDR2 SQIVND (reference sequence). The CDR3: CASSIRASPNEKLFF. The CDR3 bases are TGTGCCAGTAGTATCCGAGCAAGCCCTAATGAAAAACTGTTTTTT.

CDR3 amino acids: CASSIPSDPLETQYF. For the CDR3, the DNA is TGTGCCAGTAGTATCCCTAGCGACCCTCTGGAGACCCAGTACTTC. The rearrangement joins TRBV19 to TRBJ2-5, with D possibly being TRBD2 (6 bases). Germline CDR1 LNHDA, CDR2 SQIVND (reference sequence). This CDR3 is built from 15 residues. Trimming took 3 bases from V and 5 from J, leaving 16 bases between them.

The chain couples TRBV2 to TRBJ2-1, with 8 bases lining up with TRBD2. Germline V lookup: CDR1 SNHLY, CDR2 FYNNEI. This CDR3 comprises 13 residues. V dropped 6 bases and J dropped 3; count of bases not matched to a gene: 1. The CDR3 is CASRSGGYNEQFF. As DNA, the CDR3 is TGTGCCAGCAGGAGCGGGGGCTACAATGAGCAGTTCTTC.

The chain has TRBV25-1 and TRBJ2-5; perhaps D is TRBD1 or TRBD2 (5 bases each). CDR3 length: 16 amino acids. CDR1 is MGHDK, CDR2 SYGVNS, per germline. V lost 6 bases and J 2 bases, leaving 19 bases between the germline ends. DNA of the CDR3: TGTGCCAGCAGCGTAGGGCTGAGGGGTTCGCAAGAGACCCAGTACTTC. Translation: CASSVGLRGSQETQYF. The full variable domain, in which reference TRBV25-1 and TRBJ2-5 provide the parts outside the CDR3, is EADIYQTPRYLVIGTGKKITLECSQTMGHDKMYWYQQDPGMELHLIHYSYGVNSTEKGDLSSESTVSRIRTEHFPLTLESARPSHTSQYLCASSVGLRGSQETQYFGPGTRLLVL.

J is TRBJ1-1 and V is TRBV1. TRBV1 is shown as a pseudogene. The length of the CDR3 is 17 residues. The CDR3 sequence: CTSSPPTFRVLNTEAFF. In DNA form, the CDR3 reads TGCACCAGCAGCCCACCCACATTCCGGGTGCTCAACACTGAAGCTTTCTTT.

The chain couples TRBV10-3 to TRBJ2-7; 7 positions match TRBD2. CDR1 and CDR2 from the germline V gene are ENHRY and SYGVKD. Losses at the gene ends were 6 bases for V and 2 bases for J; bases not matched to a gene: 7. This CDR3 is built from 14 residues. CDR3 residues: CAISPAGRAYEQYF. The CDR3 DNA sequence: TGTGCCATCAGCCCAGCGGGACGAGCCTACGAGCAGTACTTC.

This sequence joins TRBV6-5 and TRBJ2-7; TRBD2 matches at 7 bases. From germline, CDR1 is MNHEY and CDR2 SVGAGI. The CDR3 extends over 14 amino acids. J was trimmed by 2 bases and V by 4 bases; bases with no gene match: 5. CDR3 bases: TGTGCCAGCAGTTTCCTAGCGGACCCCTACGAGCAGTACTTC. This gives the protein CASSFLADPYEQYF.

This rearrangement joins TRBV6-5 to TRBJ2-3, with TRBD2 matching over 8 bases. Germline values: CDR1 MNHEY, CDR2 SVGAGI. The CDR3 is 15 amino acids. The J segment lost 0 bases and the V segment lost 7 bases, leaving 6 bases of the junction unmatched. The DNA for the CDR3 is TGTGCCAGCAAACTAGGACTAGCAAGCACAGATACGCAGTATTTT. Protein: CASKLGLASTDTQYF.

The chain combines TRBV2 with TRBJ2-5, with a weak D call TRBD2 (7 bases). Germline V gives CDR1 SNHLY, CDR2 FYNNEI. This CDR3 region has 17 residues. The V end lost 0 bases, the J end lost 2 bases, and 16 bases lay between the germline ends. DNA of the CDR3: TGTGCCAGCAGTGAAGCGCTTGGGGGGGCTGGACAAGAGACCCAGTACTTC. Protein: CASSEALGGAGQETQYF.

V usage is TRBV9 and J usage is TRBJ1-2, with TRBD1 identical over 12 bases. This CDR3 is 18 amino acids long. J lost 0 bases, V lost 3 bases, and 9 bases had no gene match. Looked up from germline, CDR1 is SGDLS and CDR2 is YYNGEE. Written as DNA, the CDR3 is TGTGCCAGCAGCGGCACGGGACAGGGGGCTCCATCTAACTATGGCTACACCTTC. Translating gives CASSGTGQGAPSNYGYTF.

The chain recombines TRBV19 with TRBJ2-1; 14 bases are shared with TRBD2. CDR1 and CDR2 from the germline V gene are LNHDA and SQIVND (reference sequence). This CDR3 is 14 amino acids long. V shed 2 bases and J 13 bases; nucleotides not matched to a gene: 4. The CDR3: CASSIMTSGGDQFF. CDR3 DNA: TGTGCCAGTAGTATAATGACTAGCGGGGGGGACCAGTTCTTC.

The chain's CDR3 is CASSVTGGLAGQETQYF. The CDR3 coding sequence is TGTGCCAGCAGTGTAACCGGGGGACTAGCGGGTCAAGAGACCCAGTACTTC. V and J are TRBV28 and TRBJ2-5, with TRBD2 matching over 12 bases. CDR3 length: 17 amino acids. The germline V gene has CDR1 MDHEN and CDR2 SYDVKM. Germline trimming cut 5 bases from V and 2 bases from J; bases unmatched to any gene: 9.

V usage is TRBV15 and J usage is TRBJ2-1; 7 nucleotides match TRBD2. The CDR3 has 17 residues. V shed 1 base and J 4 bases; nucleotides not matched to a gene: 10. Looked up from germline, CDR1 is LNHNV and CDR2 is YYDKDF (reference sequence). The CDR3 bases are TGTGCCACCAGCAGAGCTGCAGCGGGGTTCAGGTACAATGAGCAGTTCTTC. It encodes CATSRAAAGFRYNEQFF.

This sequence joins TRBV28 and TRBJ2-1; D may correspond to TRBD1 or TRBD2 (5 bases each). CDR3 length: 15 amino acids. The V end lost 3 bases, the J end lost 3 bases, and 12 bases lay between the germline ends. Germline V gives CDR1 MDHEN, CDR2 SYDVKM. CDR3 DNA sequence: TGTGCCAGCAGTTTTAGGGGAGCTTACTACAATGAGCAGTTCTTC. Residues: CASSFRGAYYNEQFF.